What follows are 26 T cell receptor beta chains derived from one specimen sequenced in a study of T cells in Graves' hyperthyroidism and ophthalmopathy. Amplification of TCR beta CDR3 regions used RNA as the template. Initially, a first-round RT-PCR of the TCR CDR3 employed the HTBI primer set. In TCRdb, the multiplex PCR reads were re-called with MiXCR into one record per CDR3 protein. The repertoire consists of around 560,000 distinct CDR3 sequences, with over 15% occurring once and the leading ten covering approximately 18%. Material for sequencing was blood. All receptors come from a woman aged 18-30 years with Graves' hyperthyroidism.

This clonotype was detected a few times. V gene TRBV24-1 combines with J gene TRBJ1-5, with TRBD1 matching 10 bases. Unmatched junction bases numbered 1, after V lost 3 bases and J lost 6 bases. The CDR3 totals 14 residues. Germline V gives CDR1 KGHDR, CDR2 SFDVKD. In DNA, the CDR3 is TGTGCCACCAGTGATCGGACAGGGGGTCAGCCCCAGCATTTT. It codes for CATSDRTGGQPQHF.

This clonotype occurred many times. The chain carries TRBV10-3 and TRBJ2-3; 9 bases map to TRBD1. The CDR3 sequence is 15 residues long. The germline V gene has CDR1 ENHRY and CDR2 SYGVKD. V lost 10 bases to trimming and J lost 0 bases; unmatched junction nucleotides: 8. The CDR3 is CATTGGSASTDTQYF. As DNA, the CDR3 is TGTGCCACGACAGGGGGTAGTGCTAGCACAGATACGCAGTATTTT.

The chain combines TRBV4-2 with TRBJ2-7; D might be TRBD1 (5 bases). Trimming cost V 1 base and J 5 bases, with 15 bases left between them. The germline gives CDR1 LGHNA, CDR2 YNFKEQ. This CDR3 has 15 amino acids. CDR3 bases: TGTGCCAGCAGCCAAGCGGACACGTGGAGCGACGAGCAGTACTTC. Translation: CASSQADTWSDEQYF.

The chain recombines TRBV6-2 or TRBV6-3 with TRBJ1-3; D unresolved. The CDR3 covers 21 residues. Trimming took off 3 bases at V and 0 bases at J, with 27 bases between the two ends. Germline CDR1 is MNHEY and CDR2 is SVGEGT. Written as DNA, the CDR3 is TGTGCCAGCAGTTATCGGGTTCCCGGATCGGTTAACAGCCTCTCTGGAAACACCATATATTTT. Its translation is CASSYRVPGSVNSLSGNTIYF.

This clonotype occurred a few times. The chain recombines TRBV7-2 with TRBJ1-2, with D unresolved. Looked up from germline, CDR1 is SGHTA and CDR2 is FQGNSA. The V end was cut by 5 bases, the J end by 3 bases, with 13 bases between. The CDR3 extends over 14 amino acids. The CDR3 reads CASSLRSADYGYTF. In DNA form, the CDR3 reads TGTGCCAGCAGCCTCCGGAGCGCGGACTATGGCTACACCTTC.

This clonotype has more than one count but fewer than ten. The gene calls are TRBV19 and TRBJ2-1; 13 bases align to TRBD2. Germline assignment: CDR1 LNHDA and CDR2 SQIVND (reference sequence). This CDR3 is built from 17 residues. V shed 0 bases and J 8 bases; nucleotides not matched to a gene: 7. The CDR3 loop reads CASSIEWTSGSTHEQFF. The CDR3 DNA is TGTGCCAGTAGTATAGAGTGGACTAGCGGGAGCACCCATGAGCAGTTCTTC.

This CDR3 reads CASSILPGQKARGYTF. Written as DNA, the CDR3 is TGCGCCAGCAGCATACTCCCGGGACAGAAGGCTCGTGGCTACACCTTC. The chain links TRBV5-1 to TRBJ1-2; 7 nucleotides align to TRBD1. CDR1 and CDR2 from the germline V gene are SGHRS and YFSETQ. The CDR3 has 16 amino acids. The J segment lost 7 bases and the V segment lost 4 bases, leaving 16 bases of the junction unmatched. The whole variable domain, remainder taken from reference TRBV5-1 and TRBJ1-2, is KAGVTQTPRYLIKTRGQQVTLSCSPISGHRSVSWYQQTPGQGLQFLFEYFSETQRNKGNFPGRFSGRQFSNSRSEMNVSTLELGDSALYLCASSILPGQKARGYTFGSGTRLTVV.

The V call is TRBV6-2 or TRBV6-3, the J call TRBJ2-4; the D gene could be TRBD1 or TRBD2 (6 bases each). The CDR3 has 15 residues. V was pared by 6 bases and J by 9 bases, with 21 bases between. Per the germline V gene, CDR1 is MNHEY and CDR2 is SVGEGT. CDR3 sequence reads: CASSQTRGRPGIQYF. The CDR3 nucleotides read TGTGCCAGCAGCCAAACTAGGGGGAGGCCAGGCATTCAGTACTTC.

Comments on this clonotype: One base away lies a much larger clone, so this may be a sequencing read error. The chain has TRBV7-9 and TRBJ2-5; TRBD2 is a possible D gene (5 bases). Germline V gene lookup returns CDR1 SEHNR and CDR2 FQNEAQ (reference sequence). CDR3 length: 14 amino acids. V was clipped by 6 bases and J by 3 bases, with 14 bases between them. The DNA of the CDR3 is TGTGCCAGCAGTCTTAGCGACCCGGAAGAGACCCAGTACTTC. It codes for CASSLSDPEETQYF.

This clonotype was counted many times. The chain uses TRBV5-8 and TRBJ2-3; D gene unclear. Trimming left V 4 bases short and J 0 bases short, with 6 bases between. CDR3 length: 13 amino acids. From germline, CDR1 is SGHTS and CDR2 YDEGEE. CDR3 in DNA: TGTGCCAGCAGCCCTCTTAGCACAGATACGCAGTATTTT. Translated, it gives CASSPLSTDTQYF. Using reference TRBV5-8 and TRBJ2-3 for the parts outside the CDR3, the full variable domain is EAGVTQSPTHLIKTRGQQATLRCSPISGHTSVYWYQQALGLGLQFLLWYDEGEERNRGNFPPRFSGRQFPNYSSELNVNALELEDSALYLCASSPLSTDTQYFGPGTRLTVL.

This clonotype was detected ten times or more. The chain uses TRBV18 and TRBJ2-1; 11 bases are a match to TRBD1. Trimming at V came to 2 bases and at J to 6 bases, leaving 6 bases not matched to a gene. Germline CDR1 is KGHSH and CDR2 is LQKENI. There are 16 residues in the CDR3. The CDR3 nucleotides are TGTGCCAGCTCACCATGGGGACAGGGGGATCGCAATGAGCAGTTCTTC. This codes for CASSPWGQGDRNEQFF.

This sequence joins TRBV12-3 or TRBV12-4 and TRBJ2-1, with 12 bases fitting TRBD2. This CDR3 is built from 17 residues. V lost 6 bases and J lost 1; bases outside the gene matches: 7. The CDR3: CASSGLGLAGSYNEQFF. For the CDR3, the DNA is TGTGCCAGCAGCGGTCTGGGACTAGCGGGTTCCTACAATGAGCAGTTCTTC.

The rearrangement joins TRBV28 to TRBJ2-3; maybe TRBD2 (5 bases). CDR1 and CDR2 (germline): MDHEN, SYDVKM. The length of the CDR3 is 15 residues. V lost 5 bases and J lost 1, with 13 bases in between. CDR3 loop: CASSTTGIRTDTQYF. The DNA of the CDR3 is TGTGCCAGCAGTACTACCGGGATTCGCACAGATACGCAGTATTTT.

The CDR3 here is CASSPTQQGNTGELFF. CDR3 DNA sequence: TGTGCCAGCTCACCGACTCAACAGGGGAACACCGGGGAGCTGTTTTTT. The chain recombines TRBV18 with TRBJ2-2; tentatively, D is TRBD1 (6 bases). Germline V gives CDR1 KGHSH, CDR2 LQKENI. V lost 3 bases and J lost 1, with 12 bases in between. The CDR3 extends over 16 amino acids.

For this clonotype: With a much larger clone just one base away, this may be a read error. The V gene is TRBV28, the J gene TRBJ2-5; D is unresolved. Germline values: CDR1 MDHEN, CDR2 SYDVKM. The CDR3 has 13 residues. The CDR3, as DNA: TGTGGCAGCACCTTAGGTCGGCAAGAGACCCAGTACTTC. This translates into CGSTLGRQETQYF.

This clonotype was recorded many times. This rearrangement joins TRBV28 to TRBJ2-5; 7 bases map to TRBD2. This CDR3 has 13 residues. V dropped 6 bases and J dropped 1; count of bases not matched to a gene: 2. Germline loops: CDR1 MDHEN, CDR2 SYDVKM. CDR3 DNA sequence: TGTGCCAGCAGGGGCGGGGGCCAAGAGACCCAGTACTTC. It translates to CASRGGGQETQYF.

The genes are TRBV6-5 and TRBJ2-2; D remains unclear. V shed 1 base and J shed 7 bases, with 10 bases lying between them. CDR1 MNHEY and CDR2 SVGAGI come from the germline V gene. This CDR3 comprises 14 residues. The CDR3 spells CASSYLSRFGELFF. Here the CDR3 DNA reads TGTGCCAGCAGTTACTTATCTAGGTTCGGGGAGCTGTTTTTT.

This clonotype was seen many times. The chain has TRBV29-1 and TRBJ1-1; possible D gene TRBD1, 6 bases. The CDR3 has 14 residues. The ends were cut back, 2 bases at V and 1 base at J, with 11 bases in the middle. Germline V gene lookup returns CDR1 SQVTM and CDR2 ANQGSEA. The CDR3 DNA is TGCAGCGTTGAAAAGGTGACAGGGAACACTGAAGCTTTCTTT. Residues: CSVEKVTGNTEAFF.

This sequence joins TRBV3-1 and TRBJ2-2, with 14 positions matching TRBD2. Germline CDR1 reads LGHDT; CDR2 reads YNNKEL (reference sequence). This CDR3 comprises 18 residues. V trimming: 0 bases; J trimming: 6 bases; junction bases outside the gene matches: 6. CDR3 bases: TGTGCCAGCAGCCAAGAGAAGGGACTAGCGGGAGAGGCCGGGGAGCTGTTTTTT. This sequence encodes CASSQEKGLAGEAGELFF.

This clonotype was observed a few times. The chain recombines TRBV5-1 with TRBJ2-7, with D perhaps TRBD2 (7 bases). The CDR3 has 13 residues. The germline V gene encodes CDR1 SGHRS and CDR2 YFSETQ. The V gene lost 6 bases and the J gene lost 5 bases, with 15 bases spanning the gap. CDR3 coding DNA: TGCGCCAGCACTGGAGGAGGGGGGGACGAGCAGTACTTC. It yields the protein CASTGGGGDEQYF. The complete variable domain, with remaining parts taken from reference TRBV5-1 and TRBJ2-7, reads KAGVTQTPRYLIKTRGQQVTLSCSPISGHRSVSWYQQTPGQGLQFLFEYFSETQRNKGNFPGRFSGRQFSNSRSEMNVSTLELGDSALYLCASTGGGGDEQYFGPGTRLTVT.

This clonotype was picked up many times. This sequence joins TRBV12-3 or TRBV12-4 and TRBJ1-1; D gene uncertain. The germline V and J ends were trimmed by 7 bases and 5 bases, with 11 bases remaining between them. The CDR3 contains 12 residues. CDR3: CASKSGATEAFF. The DNA for the CDR3 is TGTGCCAGCAAGTCCGGCGCTACTGAAGCTTTCTTT.

There are many counts of this clonotype. The V call is TRBV27, the J call TRBJ1-1, with 8 positions matching TRBD1. Germline-derived CDR1 and CDR2 are MNHEY and SMNVEV (reference sequence). Trimming at V came to 6 bases and at J to 0 bases, leaving 6 bases not matched to a gene. The CDR3 sequence is 15 residues long. The CDR3 nucleotides are TGTGCCAGCAGGTTACAGGGGGAGGTGAACACTGAAGCTTTCTTT. Protein: CASRLQGEVNTEAFF.

The CDR3 DNA reads TGTGCCAGCAGGACCAACACGGGACGGCAGTACTTC. Translating gives CASRTNTGRQYF. The V and J genes are TRBV28 and TRBJ2-7; TRBD1 or TRBD2 may be the D gene (5 bases each). Germline assignment: CDR1 MDHEN and CDR2 SYDVKM. CDR3 length: 12 residues. V dropped 6 bases and J dropped 9 bases, with 15 bases sitting between them.

This clonotype showed up many times. This sequence joins TRBV7-9 and TRBJ2-1; TRBD1 matches 9 bases. The J segment lost 5 bases and the V segment lost 4 bases, leaving 6 bases of the junction unmatched. There are 15 residues in the CDR3. The V gene's germline CDR1 is SEHNR and CDR2 FQNEAQ (reference sequence). CDR3 loop: CASSSPGQGHNEQFF. As DNA, the CDR3 is TGTGCCAGCAGCTCCCCGGGACAGGGACACAATGAGCAGTTCTTC.

CDR3 amino acids: CSARDLAAGELFF. The CDR3 DNA reads TGCAGTGCTAGAGATCTAGCAGCCGGGGAGCTGTTTTTT. The chain has TRBV20-1 and TRBJ2-2; TRBD2 might be the D (5 bases). Trimming removed 0 bases at V and 6 bases at J, with 8 bases between. CDR3 length: 13 amino acids. The germline V gene has CDR1 DFQATT and CDR2 SNEGSKA (reference sequence).

J is TRBJ1-3 and V is TRBV5-1; D unclear. V lost 0 bases to trimming and J lost 1 base, with 2 bases between them. The CDR3 loop spans 13 amino acids. Looked up from germline, CDR1 is SGHRS and CDR2 is YFSETQ. The DNA of the CDR3 is TGCGCCAGCAGCTTGGAATCTGGAAACACCATATATTTT. Encoded protein: CASSLESGNTIYF.